This T cell receptor (beta chain) was recovered during a study of T cell responses to AZD1222 COVID-19 vaccine. General study results and limits: Across spike, vaccine-associated CD4 TCRs were found, dominant at 160-218 and 743-854. Repertoire collection took place solely once the T cell response had peaked. Unmutated regions of variants are reportedly targeted by nearly half of spike-specific TCRs. Mostly white British, mostly female donors; authors suggested clonal diversity may be underestimated.

Profiled with immunoSEQ multiplex PCR; TCRdb holds only in-frame clones, not every one. The data contain about 120,000 clones, just under 95% of them seen just once; the ten biggest clones take up 2.9%. Notes on this clone: Its target is unknown.

Germline CDR1 reads LGHDT; CDR2 reads YNNKEL (reference sequence). Trimming cost V 4 bases and J 4 bases, with 4 bases left between them. The CDR3 is 12 residues long. This rearrangement joins TRBV3-1 (or the pseudogene TRBV3-2) to TRBJ2-2; D call uncertain. Sequencing used peripheral blood, obtained on day 0 of AZD1222 vaccination. The clonotype comes from an adult in good health. The CDR3: CASSPRTGELFF. CDR3 DNA: TGTGCCAGCAGCCCCCGCACCGGGGAGCTGTTTTTT.